The sequence of this T cell receptor (beta chain) was determined in a study of T cells in Graves' hyperthyroidism and ophthalmopathy. Study at large: The authors collected peripheral blood at initial diagnosis, before any treatment. Findings and caveats of the study: Most clonotypes expanded in the thyroid (above 0.001) were also present in blood. From stable hyperthyroidism, ophthalmopathy was set apart by a 13 V-J model.

A remark on this clonotype: Its antigen is unknown.

Out of approximately 10 ml of fresh peripheral blood came the PBMCs. From RNA transcripts, TCR beta CDR3 regions were amplified. HTBI primers drove first-round RT-PCR of the TCR CDR3. MiXCR, applied by TCRdb to the multiplex PCR reads, yields one record per CDR3 protein. The repertoire holds approximately 600,000 distinct CDR3 sequences, with more than 20% as singletons. Germline V gene lookup returns CDR1 KGHDR and CDR2 SFDVKD. The CDR3 runs 15 residues. Deletions cut 9 bases from V and 2 bases from J, with 17 bases between. The source of this sequence is a young man with Graves' ophthalmopathy. The gene calls are TRBV24-1 and TRBJ2-3; D is ambiguous. What was sequenced was blood. Here the CDR3 DNA reads TGTGCCACCCGCAGCGCTCGAAGAGACACAGATACGCAGTATTTT. Its translation is CATRSARRDTDTQYF.